This TCR beta chain was sequenced in a study of shared clonotypes between healthy human individuals. With respect to this clone: The antigen is unknown.

The data were produced by immunoSEQ multiplex PCR, yet TCRdb's version contains in-frame clones alone and is incomplete. This repertoire shows around 2,000,000 clones, 90% to 95% found once; its top ten account for roughly 1.8%. In germline, CDR1 is SEHNR, CDR2 FQNEAQ (reference sequence). This CDR3 has 15 residues. V was clipped by 1 base and J by 2 bases, with 6 bases between them. Findings of the study overall: Donor scarcity curtailed the genetic and exposure-history diversity represented herein. Clonotypes which were not shared had lower generation probabilities than clonotypes that all four donors shared.

CD45RO-negative, CCR7-selected cells formed the naive CD8 fraction, which excluded terminally differentiated effector memory CD45RA+ cells. Donors, healthy HIV-negative adults, lacked recent acute infections or vaccinations. The chain is built from TRBV7-9 and TRBJ2-6; no firm D call. The material sequenced was naive CD8+ T cells from PBMCs. This TCR derives from a man younger than 30 in good health. Some clones in this sample may be carry-over from other donors' samples. In DNA, the CDR3 is TGTGCCAGCAGCTTAGTATTAGCTGGGGCCAACGTCCTGACTTTC. This gives the protein CASSLVLAGANVLTF. Filled out from reference TRBV7-9 and TRBJ2-6, the complete variable domain reads DTGVSQNPRHKITKRGQNVTFRCDPISEHNRLYWYRQTLGQGPEFLTYFQNEAQLEKSRLLSDRFSAERPKGSFSTLEIQRTEQGDSAMYLCASSLVLAGANVLTFGAGSRLTVL.